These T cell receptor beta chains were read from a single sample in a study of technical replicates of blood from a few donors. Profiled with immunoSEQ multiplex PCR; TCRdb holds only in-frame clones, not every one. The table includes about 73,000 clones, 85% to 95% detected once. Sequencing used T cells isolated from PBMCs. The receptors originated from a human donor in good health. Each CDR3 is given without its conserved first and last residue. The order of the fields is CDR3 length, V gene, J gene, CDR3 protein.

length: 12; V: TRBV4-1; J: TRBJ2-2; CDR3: ASSDRGNTGELF
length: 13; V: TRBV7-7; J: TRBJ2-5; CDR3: ASSANPRGLVGGY
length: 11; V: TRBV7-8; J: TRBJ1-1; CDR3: ASSRGKVTEAF
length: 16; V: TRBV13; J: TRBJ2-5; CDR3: ASSLDSPGGPGKKTQY
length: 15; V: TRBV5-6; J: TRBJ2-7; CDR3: ASSSSVSGGSSYEQY
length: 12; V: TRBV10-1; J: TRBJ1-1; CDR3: ASSDMAVNTEAF
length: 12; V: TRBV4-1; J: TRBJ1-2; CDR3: ASSPIDRGAGYT
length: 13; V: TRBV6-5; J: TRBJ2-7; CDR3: ASSRSVGPGYEQY
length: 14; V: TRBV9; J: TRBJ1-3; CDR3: ASSVGDRVAGNTIY
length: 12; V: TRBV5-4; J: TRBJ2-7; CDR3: ASSGRGFGDEQY
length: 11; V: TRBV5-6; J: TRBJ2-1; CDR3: ASSIASEAEQF
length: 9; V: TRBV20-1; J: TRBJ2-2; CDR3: SARDSGELF
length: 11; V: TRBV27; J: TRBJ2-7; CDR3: ASMLAGSYEQY
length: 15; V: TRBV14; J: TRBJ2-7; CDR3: ASSQTGQGRGWYEQY
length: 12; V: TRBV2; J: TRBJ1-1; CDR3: ASSGDTLNTEAF
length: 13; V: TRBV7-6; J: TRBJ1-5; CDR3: ASSLAPGGNQPQH
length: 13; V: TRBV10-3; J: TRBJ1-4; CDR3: AISDSGATIGKLF
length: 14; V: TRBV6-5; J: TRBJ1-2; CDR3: ASSYVGTGGWYGYT
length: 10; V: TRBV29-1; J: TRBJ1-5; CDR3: SVGHRGKPQH
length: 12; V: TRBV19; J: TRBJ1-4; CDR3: ASRGRRLDEKLF
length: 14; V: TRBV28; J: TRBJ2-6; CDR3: ASSFPQGAGANVLT
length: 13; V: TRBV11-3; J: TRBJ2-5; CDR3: ASTPLGQGAETQY
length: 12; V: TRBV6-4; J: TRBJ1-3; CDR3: ASSDLLLRNTIY
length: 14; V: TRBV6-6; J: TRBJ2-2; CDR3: ASSYSARYNTGELF
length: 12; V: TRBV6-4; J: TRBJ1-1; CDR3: ASSAGGANTEAF
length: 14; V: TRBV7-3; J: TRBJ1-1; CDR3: ASSSVQGNMNTEAF
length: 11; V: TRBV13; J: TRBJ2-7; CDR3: ASSFGRSYEQY
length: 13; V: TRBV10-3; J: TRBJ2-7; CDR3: AISESRGGPYEQY
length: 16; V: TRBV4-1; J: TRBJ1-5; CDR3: ASSQRRGEGSSNQPQH
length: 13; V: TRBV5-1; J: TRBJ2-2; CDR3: ASSIAGGYTGELF
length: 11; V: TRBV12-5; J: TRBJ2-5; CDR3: ASANRGQETQY
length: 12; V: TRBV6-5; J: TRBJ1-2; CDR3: ASSFSGQGYGYT
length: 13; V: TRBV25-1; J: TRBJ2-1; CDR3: ASSEYARLGDEQF
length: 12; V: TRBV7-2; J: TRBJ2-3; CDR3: ASSRPPTSGTQY
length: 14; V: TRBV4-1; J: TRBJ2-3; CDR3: ASSQDTRLALDTQY
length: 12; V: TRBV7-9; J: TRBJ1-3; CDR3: ASSAPGSGNTIY
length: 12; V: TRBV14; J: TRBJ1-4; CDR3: ASSRQGRNEKLF
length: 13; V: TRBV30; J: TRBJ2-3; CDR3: AWSVGSGGADTQY
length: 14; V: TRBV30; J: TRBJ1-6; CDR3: AWSRQVINNNSPLH
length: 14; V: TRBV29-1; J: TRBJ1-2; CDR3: SVSIWGRSEIYGYT
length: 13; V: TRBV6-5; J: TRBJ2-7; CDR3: ASRETSGGSYEQY
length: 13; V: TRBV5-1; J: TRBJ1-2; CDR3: ASSLASGALDGYT
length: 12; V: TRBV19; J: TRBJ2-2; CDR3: ASGGTSDTGELF
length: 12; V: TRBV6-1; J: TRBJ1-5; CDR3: ASRGTGVGQPQH
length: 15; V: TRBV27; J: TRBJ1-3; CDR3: ASSPLPVGGAGNTIY
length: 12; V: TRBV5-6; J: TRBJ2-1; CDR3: ASSLTSSYNEQF
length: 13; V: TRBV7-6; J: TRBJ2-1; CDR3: ASSLVGGQVNEQF
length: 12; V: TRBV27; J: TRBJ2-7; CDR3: ASSFGGPLYEQY
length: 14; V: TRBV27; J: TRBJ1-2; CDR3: ASRLGTGFGDYGYT
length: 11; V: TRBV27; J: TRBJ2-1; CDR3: ASNSGGKSVQF
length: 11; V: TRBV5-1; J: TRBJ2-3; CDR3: ASVLQGTDTQY
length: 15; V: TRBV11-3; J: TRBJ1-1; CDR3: ASSLGLWGQGDTEAF
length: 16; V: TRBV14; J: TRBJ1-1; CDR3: ASSAFYLGTGGATEAF
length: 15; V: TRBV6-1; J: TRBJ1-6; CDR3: ASSESDRSSYNSPLH
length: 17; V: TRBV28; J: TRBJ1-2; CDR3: ASSHPLHLIRVQERGYT
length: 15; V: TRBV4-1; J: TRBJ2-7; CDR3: ASSRREKEPGFYEQY